This TCR beta chain was profiled in a study of CD8+ T cells in alopecia areata. At the level of the study: Each of the treated patients was given oral tofacitinib, 5 to 10 mg twice daily, for moderate-to-severe alopecia areata. A 6-month period off drug followed tofacitinib, which lasted 6 to 18 months. Findings and caveats of the study: Sequences from scalp samples also cover resident alphabeta T cells of normal skin. Possibly because of HLA-related factors, TCR sharing was less clear across patients than in mice.

This clone has just a few counts. Its antigen is not known. Isolated RNA was reverse transcribed into cDNA used as the sequencing template. Produced via immunoSEQ multiplex PCR; TCRdb's table is partial and in-frame only. This sample has about 200,000 clones, with approximately 52% found just once. The ends lost 5 bases at V and 0 bases at J; junction bases unmatched: 3. The CDR3 has 15 residues. Germline-derived CDR1 and CDR2 are SQVTM and ANQGSEA. The gene calls are TRBV29-1 and TRBJ2-6; TRBD1 agrees at 8 bases. This clonotype was sampled from a human donor with alopecia areata. Material: CD4+ T cells sorted from blood, obtained at week 0. As DNA, the CDR3 is TGCAGCGTTCGGACAGGGAACTCTGGGGCCAACGTCCTGACTTTC. Its protein is CSVRTGNSGANVLTF.